The clone carrying this T cell receptor (beta chain) was detected ten times or more. This record comes from a study of T cells in Graves' hyperthyroidism and ophthalmopathy. Amplification of TCR beta CDR3 regions used RNA as the template. During a first-round RT-PCR of the TCR CDR3, the HTBI primer set was used. TCRdb re-derived calls from the multiplex PCR reads in MiXCR, one entry per CDR3 protein. The sample carries hundreds of thousands of distinct CDR3 sequences, approximately 15% recorded once. Per germline, CDR1 DFQATT and CDR2 SNEGSKA (reference sequence). CDR3 length: 15 amino acids. V was pared by 2 bases and J by 5 bases, with 8 bases of the junction left unmatched.

The sample consisted of blood. This rearrangement joins TRBV20-1 to TRBJ2-5; 10 bases are shared with TRBD2. The TCR comes from a woman in her forties or fifties with Graves' ophthalmopathy. CDR3 sequence reads: CSARSLAGVGETQYF. The CDR3 DNA reads as TGCAGTGCTAGATCCCTAGCGGGAGTTGGGGAGACCCAGTACTTC.